These 23 T cell receptor beta chains were all obtained from the same sample, sequenced in a study of blood T cell repertoires in COVID-19. The method was immunoSEQ multiplex PCR; TCRdb's version includes in-frame clones alone and lacks a portion of them. The table shows approximately 45,000 clones, with about 89% occurring only once. The sample consisted of peripheral blood. The receptor source for this set is a woman over 75 with COVID-19, enrolled during active disease.

This CDR3 is CARPPGQCTDTQYF. The CDR3 DNA reads as TGTGCCAGACCCCCGGGACAGTGCACAGATACGCAGTATTTT. The chain employs TRBV3-1 (or the pseudogene TRBV3-2) and TRBJ2-3; 7 bases are a match to TRBD1. CDR1 is LGHDT and CDR2 is YNNKEL in the germline V gene (reference sequence). The junction had 7 bases not matched to a gene; V was cut back by 9 bases and J by 1 base. This CDR3 region has 14 residues.

The gene calls are TRBV6-5 and TRBJ1-5; 8 nucleotides match TRBD1. Germline-derived CDR1 and CDR2 are MNHEY and SVGAGI. The length of the CDR3 is 13 residues. With V trimmed by 6 bases and J by 6 bases, 4 bases remained unmatched. Written as DNA, the CDR3 is TGTGCCAGCAGCAGGGGGCAAGGTCAGCCCCAGCATTTT. This gives the protein CASSRGQGQPQHF.

The J gene is TRBJ1-3, the V gene TRBV30; D is uncertain. Trimming stripped 0 bases from V and 0 bases from J, with 15 bases between. The CDR3 covers 17 residues. CDR1 is GTSNPN, CDR2 SVGIG, per germline (reference sequence). The CDR3: CAWSVLPPGGSGNTIYF. CDR3 DNA: TGTGCCTGGAGTGTACTGCCGCCAGGAGGCTCTGGAAACACCATATATTTT. Filled out from reference TRBV30 and TRBJ1-3, the complete variable domain reads SQTIHQWPATLVQPVGSPLSLECTVEGTSNPNLYWYRQAAGRGLQLLFYSVGIGQISSEVPQNLSASRPQDRQFILSSKKLLLSDSGFYLCAWSVLPPGGSGNTIYFGEGSWLTVV.

The chain carries TRBV10-3 and TRBJ1-6, with D possibly matching TRBD1 (5 bases). Trimming pared 7 bases from V and 8 bases from J, leaving 12 bases between. The CDR3 length is 13 residues. Per the germline V gene, CDR1 is ENHRY and CDR2 is SYGVKD. DNA for the CDR3: TGTGCCATCAATCCAGGGTTGGATTCACCCCTCCACTTT. Encoded protein: CAINPGLDSPLHF.

The V and J genes are TRBV11-2 and TRBJ1-2; no clear D gene. Germline CDR1 and CDR2: SGHAT and FQNNGV. Trimming stripped 5 bases from V and 6 bases from J, with 16 bases between. The CDR3 has 14 residues. CDR3 residues: CASSPRSFGDGYTF. The CDR3 DNA reads TGTGCCAGCAGCCCCCGGTCCTTCGGGGATGGCTACACCTTC.

This clone was counted once. The genes are TRBV7-9 and TRBJ2-5; D is unresolved. This CDR3 is built from 14 residues. The V end was cut by 1 base, the J end by 5 bases, with 11 bases between. The germline gives CDR1 SEHNR, CDR2 FQNEAQ (reference sequence). The DNA for the CDR3 is TGTGCCAGCAGCTTAGGTTCGGGTGAGGAGACCCAGTACTTC. It is translated as CASSLGSGEETQYF.

The chain joins TRBV29-1 to TRBJ1-4; D may be TRBD1 (5 bases). The germline gives CDR1 SQVTM, CDR2 ANQGSEA. The V and J ends lost 4 bases and 2 bases respectively, with 14 bases between them. The CDR3 contains 15 residues. DNA for the CDR3: TGCAGCGTTGCCCTGGGGGGGGTGACTAATGAAAAACTGTTTTTT. Amino acids: CSVALGGVTNEKLFF.

This clone was detected a few times. The chain uses TRBV6-5 and TRBJ2-7, with D possibly being TRBD1 (7 bases). V was clipped by 5 bases and J by 0 bases, with 14 bases between them. The CDR3 covers 15 residues. In germline, CDR1 is MNHEY, CDR2 SVGAGI. The CDR3 nucleotides read TGTGCCAGCAGTCCCCGACAGGGAGGCTCCTACGAGCAGTACTTC. It encodes CASSPRQGGSYEQYF.

The rearrangement joins TRBV7-9 to TRBJ1-3; D unresolved. The CDR3 covers 16 residues. Germline lookup yields CDR1 SEHNR and CDR2 FQNEAQ (reference sequence). With 1 base removed from V and 0 bases from J, the gap between germline ends came to 10 bases. This CDR3 is CASSLGQPASGNTIYF. Here the CDR3 DNA reads TGTGCCAGCAGCTTAGGACAACCGGCCTCTGGAAACACCATATATTTT.

For this clone: Other DNA sequences of this sample code for an identical CDR3. The chain links TRBV6-5 to TRBJ2-1; TRBD2 aligns across 11 bases. This CDR3 comprises 15 residues. The V segment lost 6 bases and the J segment 2 bases; nucleotides outside the gene matches: 3. CDR1 is MNHEY and CDR2 is SVGAGI in the germline V gene. The CDR3 region has the DNA TGTGCCAGCAGCTTAGCGGGAGGGCCCTACAATGAGCAGTTCTTC. The encoded protein is CASSLAGGPYNEQFF.

The J gene is TRBJ1-2, the V gene TRBV5-8; D is possibly TRBD1 (5 bases). Trimming took off 4 bases at V and 8 bases at J, with 15 bases between the two ends. The CDR3 sequence is 13 residues long. Germline assignment: CDR1 SGHTS and CDR2 YDEGEE. CDR3: CASSKGHPSGYTF. CDR3 bases: TGTGCCAGCAGCAAAGGACACCCCAGCGGCTACACCTTC.

The gene calls are TRBV9 and TRBJ1-1; 8 bases line up with TRBD1. Trimming removed 3 bases from V and 5 bases from J; junction bases left unmatched: 9. The CDR3 loop spans 15 amino acids. Germline V gene data show CDR1 as SGDLS and CDR2 as YYNGEE. CDR3 coding DNA: TGTGCCAGCAGCGCCAGCGGACAGGGAGAAACTGAAGCTTTCTTT. Its protein is CASSASGQGETEAFF.

Regarding this clone: The sample contains more than one DNA sequence encoding this CDR3. V usage is TRBV7-9 and J usage is TRBJ2-5; the D is unclear. The length of the CDR3 is 11 residues. Germline V gene sequence: CDR1 SEHNR, CDR2 FQNEAQ (reference sequence). Trimming cost V 4 bases and J 4 bases, with 4 bases left between them. The CDR3 protein is CASSYGETQYF. As DNA, the CDR3 is TGTGCCAGCAGCTACGGAGAGACCCAGTACTTC.

This chain uses TRBV7-2 with TRBJ1-4; 8 bases are a match to TRBD1. The ends lost 7 bases at V and 5 bases at J; junction bases unmatched: 12. The CDR3 covers 16 residues. Per the germline V gene, CDR1 is SGHTA and CDR2 is FQGNSA. CDR3 nucleotides: TGTGCCAGCAACCCTCGAACAGGACAGGGAAATGAAAAACTGTTTTTT. It encodes CASNPRTGQGNEKLFF.

The V gene is TRBV4-1, the J gene TRBJ2-1; 7 bases are a match to TRBD1. The V segment lost 0 bases and the J segment 7 bases; nucleotides outside the gene matches: 9. The CDR3 totals 16 residues. Germline values: CDR1 MGHRA, CDR2 YSYEKL. CDR3 bases: TGCGCCAGCAGCCAAGAGTACAGGGGCGCTGTGAATGAGCAGTTCTTC. Protein product: CASSQEYRGAVNEQFF.

The sample holds one count of this clone. This sequence joins TRBV19 and TRBJ1-2; a weak D match, TRBD1 (5 bases). The CDR3 is made up of 15 amino acids. V was shortened by 5 bases and J by 5 bases, with 18 bases between the two germline ends. Germline loops: CDR1 LNHDA, CDR2 SQIVND (reference sequence). The CDR3 nucleotides are TGTGCCAGTAGTCCCGGGGGGACCAGGGCTTATGGCTACACCTTC. Its translation: CASSPGGTRAYGYTF.

This chain uses TRBV29-1 with TRBJ1-1; 10 bases map to TRBD1. The CDR3 totals 13 residues. V shed 6 bases and J 5 bases; nucleotides not matched to a gene: 6. Germline loops: CDR1 SQVTM, CDR2 ANQGSEA. CDR3 nucleotides: TGCAGCGTCGACAGGGGGCGGCGGACTGAAGCTTTCTTT. Its translation is CSVDRGRRTEAFF.

This clone was observed a handful of times. The V gene is TRBV5-4, the J gene TRBJ1-2; unclear D gene. The CDR3 has 10 residues. The germline CDR1 and CDR2 sequences are SGHNT and YYREEE (reference sequence). Trimming left V 4 bases short and J 7 bases short, with 5 bases between. The CDR3 coding sequence is TGTGCCAGCAGCCCTTTTGGCTACACCTTC. Protein: CASSPFGYTF.

V is TRBV27 and J is TRBJ1-1; maybe TRBD1 (6 bases). The CDR3 loop spans 14 amino acids. The V and J ends lost 2 bases and 1 base respectively, with 8 bases between them. The V gene's germline CDR1 is MNHEY and CDR2 SMNVEV (reference sequence). Here the CDR3 DNA reads TGTGCCAGCAGTTTACGCAGGGGGAACACTGAAGCTTTCTTT. Protein sequence: CASSLRRGNTEAFF.

This rearrangement joins TRBV18 to TRBJ2-1, with a possible D match to TRBD1 (6 bases). CDR3 size: 17 residues. The V gene's germline CDR1 is KGHSH and CDR2 LQKENI. Trimming took 4 bases from V and 4 from J, leaving 20 bases between them. Written as DNA, the CDR3 is TGTGCCAGCTCACGACGCCTACAGGGAGAGGGGTACAATGAGCAGTTCTTC. Translating gives CASSRRLQGEGYNEQFF.

The chain uses TRBV6-5 and TRBJ1-5; 8 nucleotides align to TRBD1. V lost 5 bases, J lost 2 bases, and 5 bases stayed unmatched. Germline V gene lookup returns CDR1 MNHEY and CDR2 SVGAGI. CDR3 length: 15 residues. CDR3 coding DNA: TGTGCCAGCAGTCGTTCGGGACAGGGCAATCAGCCCCAGCATTTT. Amino acid sequence: CASSRSGQGNQPQHF.

V usage is TRBV2 and J usage is TRBJ2-4, with D possibly being TRBD2 (6 bases). CDR1 is SNHLY, CDR2 FYNNEI, per germline. The CDR3 totals 16 residues. Trimming took off 7 bases at V and 0 bases at J, with 16 bases between the two ends. The CDR3 DNA follows: TGTGCCAGCATTCCGGGGGACTTCTTAGCCAAAAACATTCAGTACTTC. The encoded protein is CASIPGDFLAKNIQYF.

The chain combines TRBV6-6 with TRBJ2-3; 10 bases align to TRBD1. Germline V gives CDR1 MNHNY, CDR2 SVGAGI (reference sequence). The length of the CDR3 is 16 residues. The V gene end was trimmed by 5 bases and the J gene end by 1 base; junction bases not matched to a gene: 6. The CDR3 is CASSRQGALGTDTQYF. The DNA of the CDR3 is TGTGCCAGCAGTCGACAGGGGGCCTTGGGCACAGATACGCAGTATTTT.